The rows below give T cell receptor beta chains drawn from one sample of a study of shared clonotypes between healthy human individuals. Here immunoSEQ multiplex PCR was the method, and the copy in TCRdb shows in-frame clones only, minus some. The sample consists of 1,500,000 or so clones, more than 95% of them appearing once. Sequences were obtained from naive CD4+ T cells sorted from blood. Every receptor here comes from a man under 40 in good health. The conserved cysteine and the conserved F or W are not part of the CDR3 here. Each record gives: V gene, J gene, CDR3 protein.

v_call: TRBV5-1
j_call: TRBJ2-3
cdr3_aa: ASSLGLEGDTQY

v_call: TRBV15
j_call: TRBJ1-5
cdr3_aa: ATSSPWILPQH

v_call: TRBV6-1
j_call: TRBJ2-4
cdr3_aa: ASSEGAGVDIQY

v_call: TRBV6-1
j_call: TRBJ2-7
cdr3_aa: ASSEFLVSEQY

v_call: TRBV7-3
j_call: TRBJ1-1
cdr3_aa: ASSLKAGTFTEAF

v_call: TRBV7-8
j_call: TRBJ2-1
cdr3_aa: ASSPRAGQAAINEQF

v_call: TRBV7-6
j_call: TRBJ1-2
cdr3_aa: AWGQETGYT

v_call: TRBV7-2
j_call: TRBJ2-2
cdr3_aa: ASSLSGSTGELF

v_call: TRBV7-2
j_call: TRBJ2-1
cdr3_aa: ASNSGAYNEQF

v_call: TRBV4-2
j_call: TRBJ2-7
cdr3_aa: ASSQEGGDSYEQY

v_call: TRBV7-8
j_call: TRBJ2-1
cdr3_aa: ASSLVTSYNEQF

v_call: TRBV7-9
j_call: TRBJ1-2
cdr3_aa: ASSLIGVEGYGYT

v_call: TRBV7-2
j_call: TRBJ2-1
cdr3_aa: ASKLAGATYNEQF

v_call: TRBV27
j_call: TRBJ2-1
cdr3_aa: ASSLGTSGSHGWVGNEQF

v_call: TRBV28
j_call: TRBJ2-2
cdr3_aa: AGETRLAAGELF

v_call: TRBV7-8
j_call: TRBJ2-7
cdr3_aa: ASSHGTRTYEQY